The 21 T cell receptor beta chains reported below all come from one sample, sequenced in a study of blood T cell repertoires in COVID-19. Libraries were prepared by immunoSEQ multiplex PCR; TCRdb keeps only in-frame clonotypes and omits some of them. Of some 60,000 clones in the sample, roughly 80% were seen once. The material sequenced was peripheral blood. All receptors come from a man aged 50-60 years with COVID-19, enrolled during active disease.

This clone was counted a single time. The V gene is TRBV24-1, the J gene TRBJ2-1, with TRBD2 identical over 10 bases. V was pared by 0 bases and J by 12 bases, with 13 bases of the junction left unmatched. The germline CDR1 and CDR2 sequences are KGHDR and SFDVKD. This CDR3 is built from 17 residues. CDR3 residues: CATSDLGGTSAPGGQFF. The DNA for the CDR3 is TGTGCCACCAGTGATTTGGGGGGGACTAGCGCCCCAGGGGGGCAGTTCTTC.

V and J are TRBV24-1 and TRBJ2-2; D is perhaps TRBD1 (5 bases). V was cut by 4 bases and J by 5 bases, with 16 bases left in between. The CDR3 extends over 16 amino acids. Germline loops: CDR1 KGHDR, CDR2 SFDVKD. The CDR3: CATSDSRQSWTGELFF. CDR3 in DNA: TGTGCCACCAGTGACTCGCGACAGAGTTGGACCGGGGAGCTGTTTTTT.

The chain recombines TRBV5-1 with TRBJ1-2; D is ambiguous. Looked up from germline, CDR1 is SGHRS and CDR2 is YFSETQ. Trimming left V 0 bases short and J 7 bases short, with 13 bases between. This CDR3 comprises 14 residues. In DNA form, the CDR3 reads TGCGCCAGCAGCTTGGGCGCCGGCGAGGGTGGCTACACCTTC. It is translated as CASSLGAGEGGYTF.

The CDR3 is CASSPFASGSYEQYF. The CDR3, as DNA: TGTGCCAGCAGCCCTTTCGCTAGCGGGAGTTACGAGCAGTACTTC. V gene TRBV3-1 (or the pseudogene TRBV3-2) combines with J gene TRBJ2-7, with 10 bases matching TRBD2. CDR1 and CDR2 (germline): LGHDT, YNNKEL (reference sequence). CDR3 length: 15 residues. J was trimmed by 4 bases and V by 4 bases; bases with no gene match: 7.

V usage is TRBV6-5 and J usage is TRBJ2-3; TRBD1 matches 7 bases. This CDR3 region has 13 residues. The V gene's germline CDR1 is MNHEY and CDR2 SVGAGI. V was pared by 6 bases and J by 5 bases, with 5 bases of the junction left unmatched. The CDR3 sequence is CASRPTGRDTQYF. The CDR3 bases are TGTGCCAGCAGACCGACAGGGAGAGATACGCAGTATTTT.

This clone was seen once. This rearrangement joins TRBV7-3 to TRBJ1-6, with TRBD1 matching 9 bases. CDR1 is SGHTA and CDR2 is FQGTGA in the germline V gene. This CDR3 is 15 amino acids long. J gave up 7 bases and V 2 bases, and 3 bases lay outside the gene matches. This chain's CDR3 is CASSLLGQGNSPLHF. The CDR3 DNA reads as TGTGCCAGCAGCTTATTGGGACAGGGCAATTCACCCCTCCACTTT.

The chain combines TRBV7-8 with TRBJ2-1; the match to TRBD2 covers 13 bases. CDR3 size: 18 residues. The junction had 7 bases not matched to a gene; V was cut back by 0 bases and J by 5 bases. Per germline, CDR1 SGHVS and CDR2 FQNEAQ. The CDR3 coding sequence is TGTGCCAGCAGCTTAGCGCGACTAGCGGGAGGACTGGACAATGAGCAGTTCTTC. It yields the protein CASSLARLAGGLDNEQFF.

The chain combines TRBV28 with TRBJ2-1, with D possibly TRBD2 on 6 matching bases. CDR1 is MDHEN, CDR2 SYDVKM, per germline. This CDR3 spans 22 amino acids. Trimming shortened V by 6 bases and J by 1 base, and 34 bases separated the two germline ends. The CDR3 DNA reads TGTGCCAGCAGCCCACGCTCCTTTGGTCCCACCAGGAGGGCGTCGTCCTACAATGAGCAGTTCTTC. Protein sequence: CASSPRSFGPTRRASSYNEQFF.

The chain links TRBV29-1 to TRBJ2-7; 8 nucleotides agree with TRBD1. CDR3 length: 14 residues. The V gene end was trimmed by 3 bases and the J gene end by 2 bases; junction bases not matched to a gene: 6. Germline V lookup: CDR1 SQVTM, CDR2 ANQGSEA. This CDR3 reads CSVDKTGDAYEQYF. The CDR3 nucleotides read TGCAGCGTTGATAAGACAGGGGATGCCTACGAGCAGTACTTC.

The chain couples TRBV5-1 to TRBJ2-3; D not resolved. Trimming cost V 5 bases and J 4 bases, with 11 bases left between them. The CDR3 extends over 13 amino acids. CDR1 and CDR2 from the germline V gene are SGHRS and YFSETQ. The CDR3 DNA sequence: TGCGCCAGCAGTCTAATCACAGCAGATACGCAGTATTTT. Its translation is CASSLITADTQYF.

The J gene is TRBJ2-1, the V gene TRBV4-1, with D perhaps matching TRBD2 (6 bases). There are 13 residues in the CDR3. The germline V gene has CDR1 MGHRA and CDR2 YSYEKL. V was pared by 6 bases and J by 7 bases, with 13 bases between. This CDR3 reads CASSQTSSNEQFF. The CDR3 DNA follows: TGCGCCAGCAGTCAAACTAGCAGTAATGAGCAGTTCTTC.

The chain employs TRBV19 and TRBJ1-5, with TRBD1 matching over 9 bases. The ends lost 4 bases at V and 2 bases at J; junction bases unmatched: 15. There are 19 residues in the CDR3. Germline V gene data show CDR1 as LNHDA and CDR2 as SQIVND (reference sequence). In DNA form, the CDR3 reads TGTGCCAGTAGTACCGACCGGGACAGGGATCTTTGGGGCAATCAGCCCCAGCATTTT. This encodes CASSTDRDRDLWGNQPQHF.

The count of this clone is one. This chain joins TRBV28 and TRBJ2-1, with D perhaps matching TRBD1 (6 bases). The V gene's germline CDR1 is MDHEN and CDR2 SYDVKM. The CDR3 totals 15 residues. The V gene lost 3 bases and the J gene lost 2 bases, with 11 bases spanning the gap. CDR3 nucleotides: TGTGCCAGCAGTTTTCTTAGGACAGCCTACAATGAGCAGTTCTTC. It encodes CASSFLRTAYNEQFF.

J is TRBJ1-1 and V is TRBV6-5; no reliable D call. This CDR3 is 13 amino acids long. Germline assignment: CDR1 MNHEY and CDR2 SVGAGI. V was shortened by 7 bases and J by 1 base, with 10 bases between the two germline ends. The CDR3 DNA is TGTGCCAGCACCATGACACAGAACACTGAAGCTTTCTTT. This translates into CASTMTQNTEAFF.

This clone has only a few counts. The chain has TRBV7-9 and TRBJ2-3; D ambiguous. The ends were cut back, 5 bases at V and 0 bases at J, with 15 bases in the middle. CDR3 length: 16 amino acids. Germline V gene lookup returns CDR1 SEHNR and CDR2 FQNEAQ (reference sequence). The CDR3 here is CASSINSFTSTDTQYF. The CDR3 DNA reads as TGTGCCAGCAGCATAAACAGTTTCACTAGCACAGATACGCAGTATTTT.

This clone was counted a few times. This CDR3 is CASQGFSTDTQYF. CDR3 sequence (DNA): TGTGCCTCCCAGGGGTTTAGCACAGATACGCAGTATTTT. The chain links TRBV30 to TRBJ2-3; a weak D match, TRBD1 (6 bases). V dropped 7 bases and J dropped 0 bases, with 11 bases sitting between them. Germline V CDR1 and CDR2: GTSNPN, SVGIG (reference sequence). The CDR3 has 13 residues.

This rearrangement joins TRBV6-2 or TRBV6-3 to TRBJ2-7; TRBD1 matches 7 bases. The CDR3 has 16 residues. Trimming took 4 bases from V and 2 from J; bases not matched to a gene: 11. Germline lookup yields CDR1 MNHEY and CDR2 SVGEGT. The DNA of the CDR3 is TGTGCCAGCAGTTCACCATCCGACAGGGCCCCCTACGAGCAGTACTTC. Translating it yields CASSSPSDRAPYEQYF.

V usage is TRBV10-1 and J usage is TRBJ2-1; 11 nucleotides line up with TRBD1. Per the germline V gene, CDR1 is WNHNN and CDR2 is SYGVQD (reference sequence). This CDR3 comprises 17 residues. V shed 8 bases and J 2 bases; nucleotides not matched to a gene: 11. Here the CDR3 DNA reads TGCGCCAGCCTCCCGGGACAGGGGGTTTGGACCTACAATGAGCAGTTCTTC. Protein product: CASLPGQGVWTYNEQFF.

This clone came up a few times. This chain connects TRBV4-2 to TRBJ1-1; the match to TRBD1 covers 8 bases. CDR1 is LGHNA, CDR2 YNFKEQ, per germline. This CDR3 has 13 amino acids. With V trimmed by 0 bases and J by 11 bases, 5 bases remained unmatched. The CDR3 region is CASSQEWTGLAFF. In DNA form, the CDR3 reads TGTGCCAGCAGCCAAGAATGGACAGGGTTGGCTTTCTTT.

This chain links TRBV6-2 or TRBV6-3 with TRBJ1-1; TRBD1 is a possible D gene (5 bases). In germline, CDR1 is MNHEY, CDR2 SVGEGT. The CDR3 sequence is 15 residues long. The V end was cut by 7 bases, the J end by 3 bases, with 18 bases between. CDR3 DNA sequence: TGTGCCAGCACCCCCGCTGGGGCCCCCTACACTGAAGCTTTCTTT. Translated: CASTPAGAPYTEAFF.

This clone is a singleton in its sample. This chain links TRBV5-8 with TRBJ2-3, with D uncertain. CDR3 length equals 16 residues. Trimming pared 0 bases from V and 0 bases from J, leaving 11 bases between. Germline assignment: CDR1 SGHTS and CDR2 YDEGEE. This CDR3 is CASSLGLAVSTDTQYF. In DNA form, the CDR3 reads TGTGCCAGCAGCTTGGGTCTGGCAGTTAGCACAGATACGCAGTATTTT.